The sample holds a few counts of the clone carrying this TCR beta chain. Its antigen remains unknown. Profiled with immunoSEQ multiplex PCR; TCRdb holds only in-frame clones, not every one. This sample has about 68,000 clones, with roughly 78% found just once. The data stem from a study of a mutant IDH1 vaccine in newly diagnosed glioma. General study findings and limits: Evidence of vaccine-induced immune responses was documented in 85% to 95% of patients.

The time point was: baseline, week 1 (first vaccination visit). The treatment was: pre-vaccination baseline after standard-of-care therapy. In every donor, the tumor was a new WHO grade 3 or 4 IDH1-mutant, ATRX-lost astrocytoma. CDR3 length equals 13 residues. Deletions cut 4 bases from V and 4 bases from J, with 11 bases between. Germline CDR1 and CDR2: SGHRS and YFSETQ. The clonotype originates from a middle-aged man with glioma. Sequencing was performed on PBMCs, taken from a glioma patient treated with radiotherapy, temozolomide or both. The rearrangement links TRBV5-1 to TRBJ1-1, with D unclear. CDR3: CASSHDWGTEAFF. CDR3 bases: TGCGCCAGCAGCCACGACTGGGGCACTGAAGCTTTCTTT.